Only a few counts were recorded for the clone carrying this T cell receptor beta chain. With 3 bases clipped from V and 8 bases from J, the junction kept 6 bases outside the gene matches. CDR1 and CDR2 (germline): MGHRA, YSYEKL. The CDR3 has 14 amino acids. The record originates from a study of T-cell memory formation after mild COVID-19. TCRdb reanalysed the 5' RACE reads using MiXCR and keeps one entry per CDR3 protein. Among about 270,000 distinct CDR3 sequences listed, roughly 17% were seen once. The chain has TRBV4-1 and TRBJ1-3; 8 bases are a match to TRBD1. The origin of this receptor is a man younger than 35 who had mild COVID-19 (a few samples of this study predate the infection). Cell type and time point are not known. The sequenced sample consisted of PBMCs or a T cell subset sorted from them (not recorded which). CDR3: CASSHGRGLDTIYF. The DNA of the CDR3 is TGCGCCAGCAGCCATGGCAGGGGGCTTGACACCATATATTTT.